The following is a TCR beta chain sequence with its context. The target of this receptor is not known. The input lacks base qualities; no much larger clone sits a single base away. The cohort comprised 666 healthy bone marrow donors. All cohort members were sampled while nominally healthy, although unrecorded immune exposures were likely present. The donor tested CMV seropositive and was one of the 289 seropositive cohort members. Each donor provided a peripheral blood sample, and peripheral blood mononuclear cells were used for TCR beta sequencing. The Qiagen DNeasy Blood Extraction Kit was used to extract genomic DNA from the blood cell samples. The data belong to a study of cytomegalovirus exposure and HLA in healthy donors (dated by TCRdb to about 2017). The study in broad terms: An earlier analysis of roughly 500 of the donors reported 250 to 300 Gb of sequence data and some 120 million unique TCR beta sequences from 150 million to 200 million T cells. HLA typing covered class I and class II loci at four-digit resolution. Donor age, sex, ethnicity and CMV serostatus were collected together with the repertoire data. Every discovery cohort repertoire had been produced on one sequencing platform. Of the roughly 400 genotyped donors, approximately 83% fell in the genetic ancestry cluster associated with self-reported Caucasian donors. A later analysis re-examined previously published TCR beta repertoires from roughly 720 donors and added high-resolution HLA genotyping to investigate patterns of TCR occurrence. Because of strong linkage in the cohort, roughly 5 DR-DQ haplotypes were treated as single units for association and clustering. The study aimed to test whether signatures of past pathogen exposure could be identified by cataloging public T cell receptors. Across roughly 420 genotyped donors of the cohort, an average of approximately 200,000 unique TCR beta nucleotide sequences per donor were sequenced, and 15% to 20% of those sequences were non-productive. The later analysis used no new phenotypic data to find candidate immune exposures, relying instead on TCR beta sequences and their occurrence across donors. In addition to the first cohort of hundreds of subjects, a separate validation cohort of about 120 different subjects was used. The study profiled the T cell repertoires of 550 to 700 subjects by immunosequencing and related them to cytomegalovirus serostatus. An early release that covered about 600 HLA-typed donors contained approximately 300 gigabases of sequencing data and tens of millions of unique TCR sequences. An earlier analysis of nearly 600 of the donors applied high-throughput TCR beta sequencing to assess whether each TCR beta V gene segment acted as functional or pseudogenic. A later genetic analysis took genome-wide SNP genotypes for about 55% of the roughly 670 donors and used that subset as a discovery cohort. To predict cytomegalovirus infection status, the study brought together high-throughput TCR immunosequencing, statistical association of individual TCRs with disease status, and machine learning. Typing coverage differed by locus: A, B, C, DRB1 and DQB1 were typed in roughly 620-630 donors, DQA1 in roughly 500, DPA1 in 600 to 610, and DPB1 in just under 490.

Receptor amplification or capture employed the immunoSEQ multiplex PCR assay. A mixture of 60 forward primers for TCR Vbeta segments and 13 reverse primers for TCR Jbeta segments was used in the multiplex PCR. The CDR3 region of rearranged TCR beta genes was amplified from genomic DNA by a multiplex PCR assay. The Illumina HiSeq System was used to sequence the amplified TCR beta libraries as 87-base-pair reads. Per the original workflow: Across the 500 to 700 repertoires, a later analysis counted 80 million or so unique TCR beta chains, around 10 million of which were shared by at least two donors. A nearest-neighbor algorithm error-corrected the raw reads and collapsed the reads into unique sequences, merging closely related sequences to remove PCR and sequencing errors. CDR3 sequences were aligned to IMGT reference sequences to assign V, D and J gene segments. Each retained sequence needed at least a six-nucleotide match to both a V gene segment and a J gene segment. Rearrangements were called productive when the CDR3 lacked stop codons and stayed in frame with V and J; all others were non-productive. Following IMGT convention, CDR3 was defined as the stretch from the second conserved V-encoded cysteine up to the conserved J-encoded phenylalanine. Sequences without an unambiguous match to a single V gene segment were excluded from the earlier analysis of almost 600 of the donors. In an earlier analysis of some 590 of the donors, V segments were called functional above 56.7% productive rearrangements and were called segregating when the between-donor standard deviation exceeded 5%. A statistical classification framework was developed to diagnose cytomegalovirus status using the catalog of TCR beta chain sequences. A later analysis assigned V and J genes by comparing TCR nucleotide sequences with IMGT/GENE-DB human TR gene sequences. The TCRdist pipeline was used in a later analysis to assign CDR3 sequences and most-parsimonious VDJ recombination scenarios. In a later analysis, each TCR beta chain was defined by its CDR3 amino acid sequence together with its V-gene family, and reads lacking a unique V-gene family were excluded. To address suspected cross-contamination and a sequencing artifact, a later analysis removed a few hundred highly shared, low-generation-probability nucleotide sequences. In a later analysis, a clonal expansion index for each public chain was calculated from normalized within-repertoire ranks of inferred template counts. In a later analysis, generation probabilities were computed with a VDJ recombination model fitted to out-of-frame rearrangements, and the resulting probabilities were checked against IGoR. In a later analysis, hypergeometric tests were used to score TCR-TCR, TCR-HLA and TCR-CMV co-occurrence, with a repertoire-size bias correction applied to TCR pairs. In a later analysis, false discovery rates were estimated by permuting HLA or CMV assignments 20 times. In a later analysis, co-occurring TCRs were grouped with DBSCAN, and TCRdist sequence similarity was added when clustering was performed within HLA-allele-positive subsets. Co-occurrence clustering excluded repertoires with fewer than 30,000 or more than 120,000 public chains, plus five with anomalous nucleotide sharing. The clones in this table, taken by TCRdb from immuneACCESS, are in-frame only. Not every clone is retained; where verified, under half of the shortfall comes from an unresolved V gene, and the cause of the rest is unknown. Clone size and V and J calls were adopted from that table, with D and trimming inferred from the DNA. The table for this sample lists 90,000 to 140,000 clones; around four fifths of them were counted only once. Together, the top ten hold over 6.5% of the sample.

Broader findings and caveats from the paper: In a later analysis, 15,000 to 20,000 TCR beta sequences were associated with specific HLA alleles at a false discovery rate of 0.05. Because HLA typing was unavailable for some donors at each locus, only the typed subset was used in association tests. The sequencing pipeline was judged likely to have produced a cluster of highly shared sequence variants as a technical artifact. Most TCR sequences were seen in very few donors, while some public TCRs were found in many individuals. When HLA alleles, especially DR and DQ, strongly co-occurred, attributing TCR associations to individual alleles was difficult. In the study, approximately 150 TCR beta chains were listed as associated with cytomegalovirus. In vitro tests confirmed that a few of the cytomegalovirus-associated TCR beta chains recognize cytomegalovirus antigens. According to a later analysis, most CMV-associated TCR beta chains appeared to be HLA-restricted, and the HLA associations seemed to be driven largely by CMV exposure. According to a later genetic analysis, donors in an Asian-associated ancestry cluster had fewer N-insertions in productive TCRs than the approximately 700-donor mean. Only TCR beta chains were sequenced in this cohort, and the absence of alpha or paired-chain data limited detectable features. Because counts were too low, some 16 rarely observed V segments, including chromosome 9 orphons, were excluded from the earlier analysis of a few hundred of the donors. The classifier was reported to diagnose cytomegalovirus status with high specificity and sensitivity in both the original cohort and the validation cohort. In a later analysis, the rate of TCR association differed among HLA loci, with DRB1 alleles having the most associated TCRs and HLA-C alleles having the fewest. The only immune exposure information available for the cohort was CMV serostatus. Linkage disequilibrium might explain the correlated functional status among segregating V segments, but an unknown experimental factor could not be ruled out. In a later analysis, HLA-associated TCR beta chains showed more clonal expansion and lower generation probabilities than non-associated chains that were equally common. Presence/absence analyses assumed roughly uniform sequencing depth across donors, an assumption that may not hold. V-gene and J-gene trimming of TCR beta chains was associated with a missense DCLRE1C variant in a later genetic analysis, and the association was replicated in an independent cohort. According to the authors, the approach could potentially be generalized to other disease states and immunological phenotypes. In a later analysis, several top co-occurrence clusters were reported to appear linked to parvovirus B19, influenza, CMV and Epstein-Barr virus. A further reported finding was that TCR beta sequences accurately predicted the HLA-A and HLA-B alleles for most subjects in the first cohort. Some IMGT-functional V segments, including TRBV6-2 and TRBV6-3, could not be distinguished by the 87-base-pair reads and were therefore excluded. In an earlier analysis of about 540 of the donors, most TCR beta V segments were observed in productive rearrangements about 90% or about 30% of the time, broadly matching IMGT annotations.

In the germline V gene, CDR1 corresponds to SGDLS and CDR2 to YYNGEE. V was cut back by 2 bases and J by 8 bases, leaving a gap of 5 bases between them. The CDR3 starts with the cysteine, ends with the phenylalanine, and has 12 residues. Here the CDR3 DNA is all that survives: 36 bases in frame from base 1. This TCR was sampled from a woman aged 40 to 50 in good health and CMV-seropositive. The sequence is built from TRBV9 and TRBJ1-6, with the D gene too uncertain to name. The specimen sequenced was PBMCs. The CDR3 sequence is CASSVEHSPLHF. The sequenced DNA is TGTGCCAGCAGCGTTGAGCATTCACCCCTCCACTTT.